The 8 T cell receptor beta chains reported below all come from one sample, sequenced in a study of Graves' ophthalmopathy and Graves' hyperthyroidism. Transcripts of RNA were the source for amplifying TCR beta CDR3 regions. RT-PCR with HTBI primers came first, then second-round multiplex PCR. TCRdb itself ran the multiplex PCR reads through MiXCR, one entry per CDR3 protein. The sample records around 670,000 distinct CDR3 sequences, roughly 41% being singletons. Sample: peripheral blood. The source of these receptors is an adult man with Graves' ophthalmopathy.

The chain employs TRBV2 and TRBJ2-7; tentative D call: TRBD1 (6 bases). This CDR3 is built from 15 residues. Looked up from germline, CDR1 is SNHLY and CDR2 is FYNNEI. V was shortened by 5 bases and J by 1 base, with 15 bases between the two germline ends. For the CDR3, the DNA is TGTGCCAGCAGTCTCCGGGACACGGGTTCCTACGAGCAGTACTTC. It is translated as CASSLRDTGSYEQYF.

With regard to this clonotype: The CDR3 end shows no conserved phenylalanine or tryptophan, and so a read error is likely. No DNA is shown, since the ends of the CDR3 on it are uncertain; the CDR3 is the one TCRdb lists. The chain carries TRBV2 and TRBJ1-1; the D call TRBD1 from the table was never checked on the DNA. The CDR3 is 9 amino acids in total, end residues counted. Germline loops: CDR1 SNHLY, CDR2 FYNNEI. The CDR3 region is CASVGGRLS.

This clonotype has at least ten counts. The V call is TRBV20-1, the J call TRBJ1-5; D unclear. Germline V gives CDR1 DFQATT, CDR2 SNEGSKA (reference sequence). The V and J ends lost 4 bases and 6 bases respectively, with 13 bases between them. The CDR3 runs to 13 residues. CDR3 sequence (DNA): TGCAGTGCTAATGCCAGGATGGGTCAGCCCCAGCATTTT. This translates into CSANARMGQPQHF.

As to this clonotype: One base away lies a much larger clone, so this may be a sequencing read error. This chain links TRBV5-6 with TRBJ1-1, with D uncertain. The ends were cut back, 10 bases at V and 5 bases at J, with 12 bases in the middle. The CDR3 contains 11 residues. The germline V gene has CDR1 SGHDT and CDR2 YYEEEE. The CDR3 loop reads CAGQWGTEAFF. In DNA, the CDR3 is TGTGCCGGCCAGTGGGGTACTGAAGCTTTCTTT.

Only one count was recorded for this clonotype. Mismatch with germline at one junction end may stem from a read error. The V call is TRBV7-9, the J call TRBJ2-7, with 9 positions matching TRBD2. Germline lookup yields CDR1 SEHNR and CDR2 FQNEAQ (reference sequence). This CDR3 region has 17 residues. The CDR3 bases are TGCGCCAGCAGCCAAGAGGGTTTAGCGGGAGCCCACTACGAGCAGTACTTC. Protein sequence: CASSQEGLAGAHYEQYF.

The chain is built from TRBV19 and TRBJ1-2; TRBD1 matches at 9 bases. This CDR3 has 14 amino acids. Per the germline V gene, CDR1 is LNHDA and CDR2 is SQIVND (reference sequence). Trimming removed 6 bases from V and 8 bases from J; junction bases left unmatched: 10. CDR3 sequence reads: CASRDTGGSGGYTF. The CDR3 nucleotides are TGTGCCAGTAGGGATACAGGGGGCTCGGGCGGCTACACCTTC.

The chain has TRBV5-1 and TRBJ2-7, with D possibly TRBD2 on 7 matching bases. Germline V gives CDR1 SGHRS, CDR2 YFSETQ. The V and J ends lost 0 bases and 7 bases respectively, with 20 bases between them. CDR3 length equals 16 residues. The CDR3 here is CASSLVPGGLSSEQYF. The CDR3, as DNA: TGCGCCAGCAGCTTGGTCCCGGGGGGCTTGTCGAGTGAGCAGTACTTC.

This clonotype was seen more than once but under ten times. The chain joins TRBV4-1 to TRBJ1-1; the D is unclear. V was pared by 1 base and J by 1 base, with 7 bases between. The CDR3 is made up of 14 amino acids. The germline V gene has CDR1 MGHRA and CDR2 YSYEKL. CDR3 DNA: TGCGCCAGCAGCCAAGTCGGCAAGAACACTGAAGCTTTCTTT. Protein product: CASSQVGKNTEAFF.